Listed here are 9 T cell receptor beta chains from one sample, sequenced in a study of CD8 T cells in ankylosing spondylitis. Notes on the study in general: Blood of patients with ankylosing spondylitis appeared to be characterized by a TCR beta motif of fewer than 10 highly homologous variants.

These receptors have no identified antigens. TCRdb passed the 5' RACE reads through MiXCR, listing each CDR3 protein once. This table has around 540,000 distinct CDR3 sequences, roughly 13% appearing once. Sequenced input: blood, either unsorted or a sorted T cell fraction (not recorded which). Receptors originate from a male donor with ankylosing spondylitis.

This clonotype has a handful of counts. The rearrangement joins TRBV10-2 to TRBJ2-3; TRBD2 aligns across 8 bases. With V trimmed by 3 bases and J by 0 bases, 5 bases remained unmatched. The CDR3 is made up of 16 amino acids. Germline-derived CDR1 and CDR2 are WSHSY and SAAADI. The CDR3 sequence is CASSDPAGASTDTQYF. DNA of the CDR3: TGCGCCAGCAGTGACCCAGCGGGAGCTAGCACAGATACGCAGTATTTT.

The chain carries TRBV30 and TRBJ2-4, with 10 bases identical to TRBD1. The CDR3 runs 14 residues. CDR1 is GTSNPN, CDR2 SVGIG, per germline (reference sequence). Trimming removed 4 bases from V and 7 bases from J; junction bases left unmatched: 7. CDR3 protein: CAWNPGQGGNIQYF. The CDR3 region has the DNA TGTGCCTGGAACCCTGGACAGGGGGGGAACATTCAGTACTTC.

This clonotype was counted only a few times. Written as DNA, the CDR3 is TGTGCCAGCAGCCAAGATCTTGTGCGGGGCATGAACACTGAAGCTTTCTTT. Its translation: CASSQDLVRGMNTEAFF. This chain joins TRBV3-1 and TRBJ1-1; maybe TRBD1 (5 bases). Germline CDR1 reads LGHDT; CDR2 reads YNNKEL (reference sequence). This CDR3 spans 17 amino acids. V gave up 0 bases and J gave up 0 bases, with 14 bases separating them.

This sequence joins TRBV20-1 and TRBJ2-3; either TRBD1 or TRBD2 may supply D (5 bases each). Germline V lookup: CDR1 DFQATT, CDR2 SNEGSKA (reference sequence). The CDR3 has 18 amino acids. The ends were cut back, 3 bases at V and 4 bases at J, with 26 bases in the middle. The CDR3 coding sequence is TGCAGTGCTAGCCCTCCCGGGGCGGAGTGGGGTGACGCAGATACGCAGTATTTT. This codes for CSASPPGAEWGDADTQYF.

The rearrangement links TRBV11-2 to TRBJ2-3; 7 nucleotides agree with TRBD1. Germline values: CDR1 SGHAT, CDR2 FQNNGV. Trimming took 5 bases from V and 5 from J; bases not matched to a gene: 13. This CDR3 spans 16 amino acids. In nucleotides, the CDR3 is TGTGCCAGCAGCCGTGACAGGGTGCAAACAGGAGATACGCAGTATTTT. Its translation: CASSRDRVQTGDTQYF.

This chain uses TRBV13 with TRBJ1-1; the match to TRBD1 covers 11 bases. CDR3 length: 17 amino acids. The germline CDR1 and CDR2 sequences are PRHDT and FYEKMQ (reference sequence). V lost 5 bases to trimming and J lost 3 bases; unmatched junction nucleotides: 11. This chain's CDR3 is CASSVGTGGIRYTEAFF. The CDR3 coding sequence is TGTGCCAGCAGCGTGGGGACAGGGGGTATTCGGTACACTGAAGCTTTCTTT.

This clonotype turned up a few times. V and J are TRBV19 and TRBJ2-2; 7 nucleotides agree with TRBD2. V was pared by 3 bases and J by 2 bases, with 6 bases of the junction left unmatched. Germline CDR1 LNHDA, CDR2 SQIVND (reference sequence). This CDR3 comprises 16 residues. CDR3 DNA: TGTGCCAGTAGTATTGGGAGGGAGACCAACACCGGGGAGCTGTTTTTT. It specifies CASSIGRETNTGELFF.

This clonotype was counted many times. The V gene is TRBV12-3 or TRBV12-4, the J gene TRBJ2-1, with D possibly matching TRBD2 (5 bases). V was cut by 6 bases and J by 2 bases, with 14 bases left in between. This CDR3 is 15 amino acids long. The CDR3 sequence is CASSSAVNPYNEQFF. The CDR3, as DNA: TGTGCCAGCAGCTCAGCGGTTAACCCCTACAATGAGCAGTTCTTC.

This clonotype was picked up a small number of times. DNA of the CDR3: TGTGCCAGCAGCTTAGAACTAGCCCAGAGCTCCTACAATGAGCAGTTCTTC. Translating it yields CASSLELAQSSYNEQFF. The chain links TRBV11-2 to TRBJ2-1, with D perhaps TRBD2 (6 bases). Trimming took 0 bases from V and 0 from J, leaving 12 bases between them. CDR1 is SGHAT, CDR2 FQNNGV, per germline. CDR3 length: 17 residues.